This T cell receptor (beta chain) comes out of a study of shared clonotypes between healthy human individuals. A CD45RA+ naive subset and a CD45RA-negative memory subset were split from CD4+ cells. CDR1 and CDR2 (germline): SGHAT, FQNNGV. V was trimmed by 5 bases and J by 3 bases, leaving 19 bases between them. The CDR3 totals 17 residues. Measured with immunoSEQ multiplex PCR; TCRdb has only the in-frame clones, and not every one. The table has 2,100,000 or so clones, approximately 94% seen once; the top ten hold less than 0.15%. The specimen sequenced was naive CD4+ T cells sorted from blood. Subset given: CD45RA+ positively selected. The chain recombines TRBV11-2 with TRBJ1-4; the D is unclear. The receptor was isolated from a man younger than 30 in good health. This chain's CDR3 is CASSPLGYTAPNEKLFF. The DNA for the CDR3 is TGTGCCAGCAGCCCTCTGGGATACACCGCCCCTAATGAAAAACTGTTTTTT.